The 23 T cell receptor beta chains in this list originate from one sample, sequenced in a study of OX40 agonist ivuxolimab in advanced cancers. Assay used: immunoSEQ multiplex PCR; TCRdb lists only in-frame clones, some missing. Among under 15,000 clones, approximately 78% were seen once, and the ten largest hold about 14%. The material sequenced was CD4+ or CD8+ T cells sorted from blood, taken in a trial of the OX40 agonist ivuxolimab. Every receptor here comes from an adult with an advanced solid tumor such as melanoma, head and neck, liver or kidney cancer.

This clone was observed a few times. This chain joins TRBV28 and TRBJ1-2, with 8 nucleotides matching TRBD1. The V gene end was trimmed by 5 bases and the J gene end by 7 bases; junction bases not matched to a gene: 9. This CDR3 is 14 amino acids long. The germline V gene encodes CDR1 MDHEN and CDR2 SYDVKM. The chain's CDR3 is CASSPDRGIAGYTF. CDR3 DNA: TGTGCCAGCAGTCCTGACAGGGGAATTGCTGGCTACACCTTC.

The V call is TRBV7-7, the J call TRBJ2-7; no clear D. The germline V gene encodes CDR1 SSHAT and CDR2 FNYEAQ (reference sequence). Trimming pared 0 bases from V and 6 bases from J, leaving 6 bases between. This CDR3 has 12 residues. CDR3 residues: CASSLALSEQYF. The CDR3 DNA is TGTGCCAGCAGCTTAGCGCTCTCCGAGCAGTACTTC.

The V gene is TRBV2, the J gene TRBJ2-1; 7 nucleotides agree with TRBD1. Germline V gene sequence: CDR1 SNHLY, CDR2 FYNNEI. The CDR3 consists of 16 residues. The J segment lost 1 base and the V segment lost 5 bases, leaving 8 bases of the junction unmatched. The DNA for the CDR3 is TGTGCCAGCAGTCCAAGGGACAGTGTTTCCTACAATGAGCAGTTCTTC. Translation: CASSPRDSVSYNEQFF.

This rearrangement joins TRBV7-6 to TRBJ2-2; the D call may be TRBD1 or TRBD2 (5 bases each). Germline-derived CDR1 and CDR2 are SGHVS and FNYEAQ. The CDR3 length is 12 residues. The germline V and J ends were trimmed by 3 bases and 6 bases, with 5 bases remaining between them. This CDR3 is CASSLGAGELFF. The CDR3 coding sequence is TGTGCCAGCAGCTTGGGGGCCGGGGAGCTGTTTTTT.

V gene TRBV7-9 combines with J gene TRBJ2-1; 12 bases align to TRBD2. The CDR3 spans 17 residues. V dropped 5 bases and J dropped 3; count of bases not matched to a gene: 8. The germline CDR1 and CDR2 sequences are SEHNR and FQNEAQ (reference sequence). Here the CDR3 reads CASSARLAGADYNEQFF. CDR3 DNA: TGTGCCAGCAGCGCCCGACTAGCGGGAGCGGACTACAATGAGCAGTTCTTC. The full variable domain, rest sourced from reference TRBV7-9 and TRBJ2-1, is DTGVSQNPRHKITKRGQNVTFRCDPISEHNRLYWYRQTLGQGPEFLTYFQNEAQLEKSRLLSDRFSAERPKGSFSTLEIQRTEQGDSAMYLCASSARLAGADYNEQFFGPGTRLTVL.

This rearrangement joins TRBV4-3 to TRBJ1-3; D call uncertain. The V and J ends lost 0 bases and 0 bases respectively, with 9 bases between them. This CDR3 is 16 amino acids long. Germline V gene sequence: CDR1 LGHNA, CDR2 YSLEER. CDR3 in DNA: TGCGCCAGCAGCCAAGATGGGTCCCCCTCTGGAAACACCATATATTTT. Protein sequence: CASSQDGSPSGNTIYF.

This chain links TRBV28 with TRBJ1-5; D gene ambiguous. This CDR3 contains 12 residues. Looked up from germline, CDR1 is MDHEN and CDR2 is SYDVKM. Trimming stripped 2 bases from V and 5 bases from J, with 4 bases between. The CDR3 DNA follows: TGTGCCAGCAGTTTAATAGATCAGCCCCAGCATTTT. Translation: CASSLIDQPQHF.

The chain carries TRBV7-9 and TRBJ2-7, with D perhaps TRBD1 (6 bases). CDR3 size: 15 residues. Germline values: CDR1 SEHNR, CDR2 FQNEAQ (reference sequence). Trimming removed 3 bases from V and 2 bases from J, with 14 bases in between. This CDR3 is CASSFTRDNPYEQYF. The CDR3 coding sequence is TGTGCCAGCAGCTTTACCCGGGACAATCCCTACGAGCAGTACTTC.

The gene calls are TRBV4-1 and TRBJ2-7; 9 bases agree with TRBD1. J gave up 5 bases and V 3 bases, and 8 bases lay outside the gene matches. The V gene's germline CDR1 is MGHRA and CDR2 YSYEKL. CDR3 size: 15 residues. The CDR3 DNA sequence: TGCGCCAGCAGCCAGCCGGGACAGGGTTTCCACGAGCAGTACTTC. Protein: CASSQPGQGFHEQYF.

This clone has a handful of counts. The V and J genes are TRBV6-5 and TRBJ2-3; D uncertain. The CDR3 contains 13 residues. Trimming took 4 bases from V and 5 from J, leaving 10 bases between them. Germline-derived CDR1 and CDR2 are MNHEY and SVGAGI. This chain's CDR3 is CASSFSDGDTQYF. CDR3 coding DNA: TGTGCCAGCAGTTTTTCGGACGGAGATACGCAGTATTTT.

This clone came up a few times. The chain employs TRBV27 and TRBJ1-1; 8 bases line up with TRBD1. With V trimmed by 5 bases and J by 4 bases, 3 bases remained unmatched. This CDR3 has 13 amino acids. Looked up from germline, CDR1 is MNHEY and CDR2 is SMNVEV (reference sequence). The CDR3 DNA reads as TGTGCCAGCAGTGCTACAGGGGGCACTGAAGCTTTCTTT. It codes for CASSATGGTEAFF.

In its sample, this clone was seen once. The rearrangement links TRBV10-3 to TRBJ2-1, with a weak D call TRBD2 (5 bases). This CDR3 region has 18 residues. Germline values: CDR1 ENHRY, CDR2 SYGVKD. V was shortened by 0 bases and J by 2 bases, with 17 bases between the two germline ends. This chain's CDR3 is CAISESGWGEVTYNEQFF. The CDR3 DNA is TGTGCCATCAGTGAGTCGGGTTGGGGAGAAGTCACCTACAATGAGCAGTTCTTC.

The chain joins TRBV28 to TRBJ1-5; unclear D gene. This CDR3 spans 15 amino acids. V lost 6 bases and J 5 bases, leaving 17 bases between the germline ends. CDR1 and CDR2 from the germline V gene are MDHEN and SYDVKM. CDR3 in DNA: TGTGCCAGCAGCTTCGTCCCACAAGCCGATCAGCCCCAGCATTTT. It is translated as CASSFVPQADQPQHF.

The sample holds one count of this clone. V and J are TRBV6-5 and TRBJ2-5; D may be TRBD1 (6 bases). CDR3 length equals 13 residues. From germline, CDR1 is MNHEY and CDR2 SVGAGI. Deletions cut 5 bases from V and 7 bases from J, with 14 bases between. DNA of the CDR3: TGTGCCAGCAGTCCGGGACAACGGGGGACCCAGTACTTC. This codes for CASSPGQRGTQYF.

The chain uses TRBV7-2 and TRBJ1-6, with 7 positions matching TRBD1. Germline V lookup: CDR1 SGHTA, CDR2 FQGNSA. This CDR3 is built from 16 residues. Trimming took 5 bases from V and 3 from J; bases not matched to a gene: 7. CDR3 amino acids: CASSLTTGNYNSPLHF. DNA for the CDR3: TGTGCCAGCAGCCTTACGACAGGGAACTATAATTCACCCCTCCACTTT.

The chain couples TRBV7-2 to TRBJ2-5; D is perhaps TRBD1 or TRBD2 (7 bases each). The CDR3 contains 17 residues. Trimming left V 5 bases short and J 5 bases short, with 24 bases between. The germline V gene has CDR1 SGHTA and CDR2 FQGNSA. The CDR3: CASSPSGLEGAWETQYF. The CDR3, as DNA: TGTGCCAGCAGCCCCAGCGGACTAGAGGGGGCTTGGGAGACCCAGTACTTC.

The CDR3 DNA is TGTGCCAGCAGCTCAGGGAACCATGGCTACACCTTC. It yields the protein CASSSGNHGYTF. The rearrangement joins TRBV11-1 to TRBJ1-2, with D possibly matching TRBD1 (5 bases). This CDR3 has 12 amino acids. Deletions cut 4 bases from V and 6 bases from J, with 9 bases between. Per germline, CDR1 SGHAT and CDR2 FQDESV (reference sequence).

The V and J genes are TRBV7-2 and TRBJ2-7; possibly TRBD2 for D (5 bases). V lost 2 bases and J lost 4, with 12 bases in between. The V gene's germline CDR1 is SGHTA and CDR2 FQGNSA. The CDR3 has 14 residues. In DNA, the CDR3 is TGTGCCAGCAGCTTATACCCGGGATGGTACGAGCAGTACTTC. Protein product: CASSLYPGWYEQYF.

This chain links TRBV7-2 with TRBJ2-7; 7 positions agree with TRBD1. V trimming: 1 base; J trimming: 6 bases; junction bases outside the gene matches: 6. Germline V gene sequence: CDR1 SGHTA, CDR2 FQGNSA. This CDR3 contains 14 residues. The CDR3 DNA is TGTGCCAGCAGCTTAGGGCAGGGGGAGATCGAGCAGTACTTC. Its protein product is CASSLGQGEIEQYF. The complete variable domain, with remaining parts taken from reference TRBV7-2 and TRBJ2-7, reads GAGVSQSPSNKVTEKGKDVELRCDPISGHTALYWYRQSLGQGLEFLIYFQGNSAPDKSGLPSDRFSAERTGGSVSTLTIQRTQQEDSAVYLCASSLGQGEIEQYFGPGTRLTVT.

The genes are TRBV6-1 and TRBJ2-7; 9 bases agree with TRBD1. The CDR3 length is 14 residues. Germline V lookup: CDR1 MNHNS, CDR2 SASEGT. Trimming at V came to 10 bases and at J to 6 bases, leaving 13 bases not matched to a gene. DNA for the CDR3: TGTGCCATTAGACTGGGACAGGGACGGGGCGAGCAGTACTTC. This translates into CAIRLGQGRGEQYF.

This chain connects TRBV11-2 to TRBJ1-1; no clear D gene. This CDR3 spans 14 amino acids. Looked up from germline, CDR1 is SGHAT and CDR2 is FQNNGV. Trimming took 5 bases from V and 0 from J, leaving 10 bases between them. DNA for the CDR3: TGTGCCAGCAGCCCGGTGTGGATGAACACTGAAGCTTTCTTT. Its protein is CASSPVWMNTEAFF.

In this sample, this clone turned up a few times. This rearrangement joins TRBV29-1 to TRBJ2-7, with D hard to call. The ends were cut back, 4 bases at V and 2 bases at J, with 15 bases in the middle. Germline V CDR1 and CDR2: SQVTM, ANQGSEA. CDR3 length: 14 residues. CDR3 region: CSVALQGHPYEQYF. CDR3 coding DNA: TGCAGCGTTGCCCTTCAAGGCCATCCCTACGAGCAGTACTTC.

The rearrangement links TRBV7-8 to TRBJ2-1; TRBD1 or TRBD2 may be the D gene (5 bases each). The CDR3 covers 12 residues. CDR1 SGHVS and CDR2 FQNEAQ come from the germline V gene. The V end lost 7 bases, the J end lost 8 bases, and 12 bases lay between the germline ends. The CDR3 sequence: CASNRDAHEQFF. The CDR3 nucleotides read TGTGCCAGCAACCGGGACGCCCATGAGCAGTTCTTC.